This T cell receptor beta chain originates from a study of blood T cells in healthy people across ages. On the study more broadly: In model experiments, template switching was able to capture about one barcoded beta molecule for every two T cells that were present.

This clonotype was seen only a few times. It was with a sample-barcoded 5' primer and a J-beta primer mix that a second PCR of roughly 6 to 12 cycles was run. MiXCR, applied by TCRdb to the 5' RACE reads, yields one record per CDR3 protein. The sample yields around 1,000,000 distinct CDR3 sequences, about 23% seen once. CDR3 length: 13 residues. V lost 7 bases, J lost 2 bases, and 11 bases lay in between. Germline V CDR1 and CDR2: ENHRY, SYGVKD. These data were also reused for a study on T cells of mothers and their children. Per that paper: Related mother-child pairs showed slightly higher but non-significant overlap than unrelated pairs.

Source material: blood. The chain joins TRBV10-3 to TRBJ1-2, with D unresolved. The receptor was derived from a girl aged 2 to 10 in good health. CDR3: CAITMTSNYGYTF. CDR3 sequence (DNA): TGTGCCATCACCATGACCTCCAACTATGGCTACACCTTC.